This TCR beta chain originates from a study of T cell responses to AZD1222 COVID-19 vaccine listed by TCRdb under 2021. For context, the study as a whole: AZD1222 recipients whose second dose came at about 4 weeks and those whose second dose came at about 12 weeks were combined into one group, since spike-specific TCR depth and breadth did not differ between the two schedules. A total of 230 or so trial participants underwent TCR sequencing, of whom 207 received two doses of AZD1222 and about 25 received two doses of the MenACWY control vaccine. Enrollment into the trials was organized by age into subgroups of 18-55, 56-69 and 70-plus years, and those subgroups contained approximately 160, 26 and 62 TCR-sequenced participants, respectively. Overall study outcomes, separate from this receptor: Participants were mostly white British, with more females than males. The authors suggested clonal diversity may have been underestimated. Nearly half of unique spike-specific TCRs reportedly recognized epitopes outside regions mutated in the B.1.351 and B.1.1.7 variants. Conclusions about previously exposed vaccinees are limited, since just five to seven AZD1222 recipients were seropositive for SARS-CoV-2 at baseline. In the small 56-69-year group, the increase in depth fell short of significance, most likely because of low power. The whole spike protein was spanned by vaccine-associated CD4 TCRs, and dominant responses were seen in regions 160-218 and 743-854. No day 14 peak-response samples were available, so repertoires were characterized only after the peak T cell response. After two AZD1222 doses, both the breadth and the depth of spike-specific TCRs were significantly higher than at day 0 and than in MenACWY recipients.

Concerning this clone itself: Its binding antigen is unknown. It has no much larger one-base neighbor in the sample; base qualities were not kept.

The CDR3 regions of human TCRbeta chains were subjected to immunosequencing. The paper's processing steps were these. TCRs in the repertoires were compared against a reference library of SARS-CoV-2-specific TCRs that had been generated with the MIRA antigen-specificity platform. Breadth was defined as the fraction of unique TCRs that were SARS-CoV-2-associated, and depth was defined as the fraction of total T cells that were SARS-CoV-2-associated. Using the MIRA data, every spike-specific TCR was mapped to the spike region that the TCR reacted to and assigned to either a CD4 or a CD8 class. Log10-transformed breadth and depth values were compared by one-way ANOVA with Sidak's multiple comparisons tests. TCRdb mirrors the immuneACCESS table, restricted to in-frame sequences. Some clones are absent from its copies; in checked studies, under half trace to an unresolved V gene, and the reason for the others is unknown. That table furnishes V, J and clone size, whereas the DNA furnished D and trimming. For this sample the table gives about 160,000 clones, of which about nine tenths were detected only once. The ten most abundant clones make up about 1.6% of the sample.

Read against the paper, the sample's time point label means: baseline before first vaccination. Vaccinee samples were obtained from the UK trials COV001 and COV002, which included a single-blind randomized controlled phase 2/3 trial of AZD1222 (ChAdOx1 nCoV-19) in healthy adults. Trial participant PBMC samples were collected at day 0 and day 28 after the second dose for TCRbeta chain sequencing. Between the V and J ends, shortened by 4 bases and 4 bases respectively, the junction contains 16 bases. Taken from the germline V gene, the CDR1 and CDR2 loops are LGHNT and FRNRAP. The CDR3 numbers 16 residues from cysteine through phenylalanine. The retained sequence is limited to the CDR3, 48 bases, with the frame set at the first base.

The source was peripheral blood, collected on day 0 of AZD1222 vaccination. The receptor chain draws on TRBV12-5 and TRBJ1-4, and the D gene may be TRBD1, 5 bases matching. This sequence was found in an adult in good health. The nucleotide sequence is TGTGCTAGTGGTTCCCCCCTTCAAAGGGGTAATGAAAAACTGTTTTTT. Translation gives CASGSPLQRGNEKLFF.